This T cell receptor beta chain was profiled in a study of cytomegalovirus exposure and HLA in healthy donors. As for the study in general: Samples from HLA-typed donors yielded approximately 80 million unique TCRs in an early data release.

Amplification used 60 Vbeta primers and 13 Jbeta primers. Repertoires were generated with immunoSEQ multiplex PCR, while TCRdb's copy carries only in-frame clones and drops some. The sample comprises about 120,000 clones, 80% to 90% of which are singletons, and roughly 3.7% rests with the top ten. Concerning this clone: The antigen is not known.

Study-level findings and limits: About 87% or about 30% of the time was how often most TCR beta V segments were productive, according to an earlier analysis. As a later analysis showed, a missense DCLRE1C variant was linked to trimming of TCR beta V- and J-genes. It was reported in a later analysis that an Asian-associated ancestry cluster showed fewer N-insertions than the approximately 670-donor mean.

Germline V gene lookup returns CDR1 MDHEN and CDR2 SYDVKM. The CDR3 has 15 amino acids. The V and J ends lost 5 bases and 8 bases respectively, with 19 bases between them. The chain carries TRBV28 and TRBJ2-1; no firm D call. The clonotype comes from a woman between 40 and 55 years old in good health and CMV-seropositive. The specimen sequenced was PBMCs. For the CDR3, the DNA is TGTGCCAGCAGTCCTCGGATCAACCGCGAGGATGAGCAGTTCTTC. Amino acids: CASSPRINREDEQFF.